These 22 T cell receptor beta chains originate from one sample sequenced in a study of breast tumors, draining lymph nodes, adjacent tissues. Each CDR3 protein is one row after TCRdb ran MiXCR on the multiplex PCR reads. The sample records 12,000 or so distinct CDR3 sequences, 50% being singletons. What was sequenced was tumor-adjacent breast tissue. These receptors were collected from a female donor with breast cancer. Some clones in this sample may be carry-over from other donors' samples.

In this sample, this clonotype turned up many times. This chain links TRBV6-1 with TRBJ1-6, with TRBD1 identical over 7 bases. V was pared by 11 bases and J by 9 bases, with 7 bases of the junction left unmatched. This CDR3 has 12 residues. Per germline, CDR1 MNHNS and CDR2 SASEGT. The CDR3 region has the DNA TGTGCCGCGAAGACAGGGAGTTCACCCCTCCACTTT. Amino acid sequence: CAAKTGSSPLHF.

By share, this clonotype ranks as hyperexpanded (1% or more). The chain uses TRBV9 and TRBJ2-2; D is possibly TRBD1 or TRBD2 (6 bases each). Trimming cost V 1 base and J 3 bases, with 16 bases left between them. The CDR3 sequence is 17 residues long. Germline values: CDR1 SGDLS, CDR2 YYNGEE. The CDR3 loop reads CASSVPDGGSDTGELFF. The CDR3 DNA follows: TGTGCCAGCAGCGTACCTGACGGGGGCTCGGACACCGGGGAGCTGTTTTTT.

This clonotype was observed a handful of times. The chain links TRBV29-1 to TRBJ1-2, with D perhaps matching TRBD1 (5 bases). The CDR3 is 14 amino acids. V was cut by 5 bases and J by 8 bases, with 21 bases left in between. CDR1 and CDR2 from the germline V gene are SQVTM and ANQGSEA. The CDR3 nucleotides read TGCAGCGTTCCGAGGGACCCTACCATGGGAGGCTACACCTTC. It encodes CSVPRDPTMGGYTF.

The CDR3 DNA reads TGTGCCACTGGCGCCGGGACAGTTAATCAGCCCCAGCATTTT. Protein product: CATGAGTVNQPQHF. The chain is built from TRBV7-8 and TRBJ1-5; 7 nucleotides match TRBD1. Germline CDR1 reads SGHVS; CDR2 reads FQNEAQ. V lost 10 bases to trimming and J lost 4 bases; unmatched junction nucleotides: 10. The CDR3 is 14 amino acids.

This clonotype was found many times. The gene calls are TRBV15 and TRBJ1-6; D is ambiguous. The CDR3 extends over 14 amino acids. Between the trimmed V and J ends, which lost 1 base and 7 bases, there was a span of 8 bases. Germline loops: CDR1 LNHNV, CDR2 YYDKDF (reference sequence). CDR3 loop: CATSRGEFNSPLHF. The CDR3 coding sequence is TGTGCCACCAGCAGAGGGGAGTTCAATTCACCCCTCCACTTT.

This clonotype has at least ten counts. The CDR3 nucleotides are TGTGCCTTCCAGTGGATGCAGCAAGAGACCCAGTACTTC. It codes for CAFQWMQQETQYF. The rearrangement links TRBV30 to TRBJ2-5; D not certain. CDR3 length: 13 residues. Per germline, CDR1 GTSNPN and CDR2 SVGIG (reference sequence). The V end was cut by 7 bases, the J end by 2 bases, with 14 bases between.

By proportion, this clonotype is medium-sized. V and J are TRBV4-3 and TRBJ2-2; 9 positions agree with TRBD2. The germline gives CDR1 LGHNA, CDR2 YSLEER. The CDR3 sequence is 20 residues long. V lost 0 bases to trimming and J lost 4 bases; unmatched junction nucleotides: 15. For the CDR3, the DNA is TGCGCCAGCAGCCAAGACTTAGGGACCCGAGTAGCGGGAGTCACCGGGGAGCTGTTTTTT. Protein: CASSQDLGTRVAGVTGELFF.

This clonotype has a count of ten or more. V is TRBV24-1 and J is TRBJ1-2; D gene uncertain. Trimming left V 1 base short and J 1 base short, with 0 bases between. CDR3 length: 12 residues. From germline, CDR1 is KGHDR and CDR2 SFDVKD. The CDR3 is CATSDFNYGYTF. CDR3 nucleotide sequence: TGTGCCACCAGTGATTTTAACTATGGCTACACCTTC.

To note about this clonotype: One end of the junction is discordant with germline, which a read error may explain. The chain combines TRBV7-9 with TRBJ2-7; TRBD2 is a possible D gene (5 bases). CDR3 size: 13 residues. Per germline, CDR1 SEHNR and CDR2 FQNEAQ (reference sequence). CDR3 sequence (DNA): TGTGCCAGCAGCTTAGTTCTCAGCGGCGAGCGGTACTTC. Protein: CASSLVLSGERYF.

Remarks on this clonotype: The conserved phenylalanine or tryptophan is not found at the CDR3 terminus, so this likely reflects a read error. V usage is TRBV7-4 and J usage is TRBJ2-5; TRBD2 aligns across 12 bases. V lost 5 bases and J lost 4; bases outside the gene matches: 2. Germline assignment: CDR1 SGHVT and CDR2 SQSDAQ. The CDR3 sequence is 14 residues long. The CDR3 here is CASSAGLAGETQYL. In DNA form, the CDR3 reads TGTGCCAGCAGCGCGGGACTAGCGGGAGAGACCCAGTACCTC.

The chain links TRBV28 to TRBJ1-2, with TRBD1 as a possible D gene (5 bases). V lost 3 bases and J lost 3, with 11 bases in between. The CDR3 is 14 amino acids. CDR1 MDHEN and CDR2 SYDVKM come from the germline V gene. For the CDR3, the DNA is TGTGCCAGCAGTTTCCCCGCAGGGCACTATGGCTACACCTTC. This translates into CASSFPAGHYGYTF.

The genes are TRBV11-2 and TRBJ2-7; D might be TRBD2 (6 bases). Germline V CDR1 and CDR2: SGHAT, FQNNGV. Trimming stripped 6 bases from V and 4 bases from J, with 13 bases between. CDR3 size: 13 residues. CDR3 DNA: TGTGCCAGCAGTTGGAGGGAGGCTTACGAGCAGTACTTC. Its translation: CASSWREAYEQYF.

This clonotype was picked up many times. V is TRBV4-1 and J is TRBJ1-6, with 8 bases that match TRBD1. Germline V gene data show CDR1 as MGHRA and CDR2 as YSYEKL. The CDR3 is 14 residues long. J was trimmed by 9 bases and V by 2 bases; bases with no gene match: 3. The CDR3 nucleotides are TGCGCCAGCAGCCAACCCGGGACAGGTTCACCCCTCCACTTT. Amino acid sequence: CASSQPGTGSPLHF.

V gene TRBV29-1 combines with J gene TRBJ2-3; 7 bases are shared with TRBD1. The CDR3 has 12 residues. After removal of 4 bases from V and 5 bases from J, the junction contained 3 bases not matched to a gene. CDR1 and CDR2 from the germline V gene are SQVTM and ANQGSEA. This chain's CDR3 is CSVGQGGDTQYF. The CDR3 DNA sequence: TGCAGCGTTGGACAGGGTGGAGATACGCAGTATTTT.

The chain is built from TRBV29-1 and TRBJ2-3; 7 bases align to TRBD1. The CDR3 length is 13 residues. The trim removed 5 bases at V and 0 bases at J, leaving 2 bases unmatched. Germline CDR1 SQVTM, CDR2 ANQGSEA. Here the CDR3 DNA reads TGCAGCGTTAGGGACAGTAGCACAGATACGCAGTATTTT. Its protein product is CSVRDSSTDTQYF.

The V and J genes are TRBV29-1 and TRBJ2-3; D remains unclear. Trimming stripped 6 bases from V and 5 bases from J, with 6 bases between. Germline CDR1 is SQVTM and CDR2 is ANQGSEA. This CDR3 contains 10 residues. The chain's CDR3 is CSVGEDTQYF. The DNA for the CDR3 is TGCAGCGTCGGAGAAGATACGCAGTATTTT.

The chain employs TRBV11-2 and TRBJ2-1, with TRBD1 as a possible D gene (6 bases). V was trimmed by 7 bases and J by 12 bases, leaving 19 bases between them. The CDR3 runs to 13 residues. Per germline, CDR1 SGHAT and CDR2 FQNNGV. The CDR3 is CASNVQGAQGQFF. The CDR3, as DNA: TGTGCCAGCAACGTACAGGGAGCTCAGGGGCAGTTCTTC.

The sample holds a few counts of this clonotype. V is TRBV6-5 and J is TRBJ2-2; the match to TRBD2 covers 9 bases. The ends lost 2 bases at V and 6 bases at J; junction bases unmatched: 10. Per germline, CDR1 MNHEY and CDR2 SVGAGI. This CDR3 has 17 amino acids. The CDR3 nucleotides read TGTGCCAGCAGTTACGTCCCAGCGGGGGGTAGGGCCGGGGAGCTGTTTTTT. Translation gives CASSYVPAGGRAGELFF.

CDR3 DNA sequence: TGCAGTGCGACCCTAGCGGGGGGTTCCTACAATGAGCAGTTCTTC. This codes for CSATLAGGSYNEQFF. V usage is TRBV20-1 and J usage is TRBJ2-1; 11 nucleotides agree with TRBD2. The length of the CDR3 is 15 residues. The J segment lost 1 base and the V segment lost 6 bases, leaving 5 bases of the junction unmatched. Germline-derived CDR1 and CDR2 are DFQATT and SNEGSKA (reference sequence).

This clonotype was counted many times. V is TRBV6-1 and J is TRBJ2-3; tentatively, D is TRBD2 (6 bases). Per the germline V gene, CDR1 is MNHNS and CDR2 is SASEGT. This CDR3 is built from 16 residues. V was clipped by 4 bases and J by 3 bases, with 17 bases between them. CDR3 nucleotide sequence: TGTGCCAGCAGTGTCGGCGGCGGGAAGATAACAGATACGCAGTATTTT. Translated: CASSVGGGKITDTQYF.

The rearrangement links TRBV7-3 to TRBJ2-2, with D unresolved. CDR1 and CDR2 (germline): SGHTA, FQGTGA. This CDR3 region has 14 residues. The V end lost 5 bases, the J end lost 2 bases, and 9 bases lay between the germline ends. As DNA, the CDR3 is TGTGCCAGCAGCCTGGACGGAAACACCGGGGAGCTGTTTTTT. Protein product: CASSLDGNTGELFF.

This clonotype is termed medium-sized. V usage is TRBV5-1 and J usage is TRBJ1-4, with D unclear. Germline V gene data show CDR1 as SGHRS and CDR2 as YFSETQ. The CDR3 has 13 amino acids. Trimming took off 2 bases at V and 7 bases at J, with 9 bases between the two ends. CDR3 coding DNA: TGCGCCAGCAGCTTAATGGTGGGTGAAAAACTGTTTTTT. Translation gives CASSLMVGEKLFF.